The 10 T cell receptor beta chains in this list originate from one sample, sequenced in a study of neoadjuvant nivolumab and ipilimumab in lung cancer. Sequencing used immunoSEQ multiplex PCR; TCRdb keeps in-frame clones, though not all of them. The sample shows 18,000 or so clones, 60% to 85% of them seen only once. The specimen comprised tumor tissue, sampled after neoadjuvant nivolumab, alone or with ipilimumab, at or shortly before surgery. These TCRs come from an adult with non-small cell lung cancer.

J is TRBJ1-5 and V is TRBV28; 9 bases are a match to TRBD1. This CDR3 spans 17 amino acids. In germline, CDR1 is MDHEN, CDR2 SYDVKM. V trimming: 5 bases; J trimming: 4 bases; junction bases outside the gene matches: 12. CDR3 amino acids: CASSVQGALGGNQPQHF. CDR3 bases: TGTGCCAGCAGTGTACAGGGGGCCCTCGGAGGGAATCAGCCCCAGCATTTT.

V gene TRBV7-2 combines with J gene TRBJ2-3; D is unclear. CDR1 is SGHTA and CDR2 is FQGNSA in the germline V gene. The CDR3 runs to 13 residues. V was cut by 3 bases and J by 4 bases, with 8 bases left in between. The CDR3 reads CASSLSAADTQYF. Written as DNA, the CDR3 is TGTGCCAGCAGCTTGAGTGCAGCAGATACGCAGTATTTT.

The chain has TRBV6-5 and TRBJ1-2; D is perhaps TRBD1 (6 bases). This CDR3 contains 15 residues. Trimming pared 6 bases from V and 3 bases from J, leaving 17 bases between. Germline-derived CDR1 and CDR2 are MNHEY and SVGAGI. This CDR3 reads CASRPEGGSYYGYTF. DNA for the CDR3: TGTGCCAGCAGGCCCGAGGGGGGCTCCTACTATGGCTACACCTTC.

The chain joins TRBV5-1 to TRBJ2-3; 7 bases match TRBD2. Germline-derived CDR1 and CDR2 are SGHRS and YFSETQ. Losses at the gene ends were 3 bases for V and 4 bases for J; bases not matched to a gene: 5. This CDR3 has 14 amino acids. CDR3 sequence reads: CASSSFAGADTQYF. The DNA of the CDR3 is TGCGCCAGCAGCTCCTTCGCGGGGGCAGATACGCAGTATTTT.

J is TRBJ2-6 and V is TRBV7-9; D remains unclear. Trimming shortened V by 2 bases and J by 0 bases, and 5 bases separated the two germline ends. This CDR3 contains 15 residues. CDR1 is SEHNR and CDR2 is FQNEAQ in the germline V gene (reference sequence). DNA for the CDR3: TGTGCCAGCAGCTTATCCGGCTCTGGGGCCAACGTCCTGACTTTC. This translates into CASSLSGSGANVLTF.

V is TRBV5-6 and J is TRBJ2-1, with 7 bases lining up with TRBD1. The CDR3 is 16 amino acids. Germline assignment: CDR1 SGHDT and CDR2 YYEEEE. The trim removed 4 bases at V and 0 bases at J, leaving 7 bases unmatched. CDR3 residues: CASSGETGHSYNEQFF. CDR3 DNA sequence: TGTGCCAGCAGCGGAGAGACAGGGCACTCCTACAATGAGCAGTTCTTC.

The rearrangement uses TRBV5-1 and TRBJ1-1; D remains ambiguous. The CDR3 runs 16 residues. CDR1 is SGHRS, CDR2 YFSETQ, per germline. V was trimmed by 1 base and J by 1 base, leaving 14 bases between them. CDR3 amino acids: CASSLLSGRTNTEAFF. The CDR3 DNA sequence: TGCGCCAGCAGCTTGCTCTCTGGCAGGACGAACACTGAAGCTTTCTTT.

This chain uses TRBV18 with TRBJ1-1; unclear D gene. V shed 0 bases and J shed 6 bases, with 5 bases lying between them. CDR1 and CDR2 (germline): KGHSH, LQKENI. This CDR3 has 12 amino acids. DNA for the CDR3: TGTGCCAGCTCACCACCTAAGGCTGAAGCTTTCTTT. It specifies CASSPPKAEAFF.

The chain uses TRBV6-1 and TRBJ1-1; TRBD1 matches 7 bases. The CDR3 covers 11 residues. Trimming removed 11 bases from V and 5 bases from J; junction bases left unmatched: 5. Germline V lookup: CDR1 MNHNS, CDR2 SASEGT. The CDR3 reads CAAEGATEAFF. CDR3 in DNA: TGTGCCGCGGAGGGGGCAACTGAAGCTTTCTTT.

A remark on this clone: The germline gene is not matched at one end of the junction; a read error may be the cause. In the same sample, other DNA sequences code for this CDR3. The rearrangement links TRBV11-2 to TRBJ2-7; 8 nucleotides match TRBD2. The germline V gene encodes CDR1 SGHAT and CDR2 FQNNGV. This CDR3 region has 13 residues. The chain's CDR3 is CASSFLAGHEQYF. CDR3 bases: TGTGCCAGCAGCTTTCTAGCGGGCCACGAGCAGTATTTC.